This T cell receptor (beta chain) was captured in a study of blood T cell repertoires in COVID-19. Study in general: Specimens from acute and convalescent COVID-19 originated in the United States, Italy and Spain. From T cells, B-cell-depleted T cells, or PBMCs came the material, which was cDNA or gDNA.

In the original processing: Reference gene primer amplification gave nucleated cell count estimates. Measured with immunoSEQ multiplex PCR; TCRdb has only the in-frame clones, and not every one. From that table come the V and J calls and clone size; the DNA was used to work out D and trimming. The table lists under 85,000 clones, around 83% of them singletons. CDR1 and CDR2 (germline): SQVTM, ANQGSEA. The CDR3 totals 14 residues. V lost 7 bases and J lost 7, with 22 bases in between. Sequencing was carried out using peripheral blood. The rearrangement joins TRBV29-1 to TRBJ2-5; possibly TRBD1 for D (6 bases). This sequence originates from a man older than 75 with active or convalescent COVID-19. CDR3 nucleotides: TGCAGCGGCACCGGGACACTTATCGACGGGACCCAGTACTTC. Amino acid sequence: CSGTGTLIDGTQYF.